This T cell receptor beta chain was found in a study of cytomegalovirus exposure and HLA in healthy donors (dated by TCRdb to 2016 to 2017). Background for the entire study: An earlier analysis of approximately 590 of the donors reported 250 to 300 Gb of sequence data and some 120 million unique TCR beta sequences from roughly 200 million T cells. An early release that covered around 590 HLA-typed donors contained about 300 gigabases of sequencing data and 85 million to 100 million unique TCR sequences. Of the roughly 420 genotyped donors, over 80% were placed in the genetic ancestry cluster associated with self-reported Caucasian donors. The aim of the study was to test whether cataloging public T cell receptors could identify signatures of past pathogen exposure. Using immunosequencing, the study profiled T cell repertoires from about 620 subjects and related those repertoires to cytomegalovirus serostatus. In addition to the first cohort of 500 to 850 subjects, a separate validation cohort of about 120 different subjects was used. To predict cytomegalovirus infection status, the study combined high-throughput TCR immunosequencing, statistical association of individual TCRs with disease status, and machine learning. To study patterns of TCR occurrence, a later analysis re-analyzed previously published TCR beta repertoires from around 700 donors and added high-resolution HLA genotyping. In the later analysis, no new phenotypic data were used to find candidate immune exposures; instead, reliance was placed on TCR beta sequences and their occurrence across donors. To decide whether each TCR beta V gene segment behaved as functional or pseudogenic, an earlier analysis of nearly 600 of the donors relied on high-throughput TCR beta sequencing. Donor age, sex, ethnicity and CMV serostatus were compiled alongside the repertoire data. Genome-wide SNP genotypes for about 55% of the 666 donors were used in a later genetic analysis, which treated that subset as a discovery cohort. All discovery cohort repertoires had been generated using a single sequencing platform. Both class I and class II loci were covered by HLA typing, at four-digit resolution. Typing coverage varied by locus: about 620-630 donors for A, B, C, DRB1 and DQB1; some 520 for DQA1; some 610 for DPA1; approximately 490 for DPB1. Four to six DR-DQ haplotypes were handled as single units for association and clustering, since linkage in the cohort was strong. On average, roughly 240,000 unique TCR beta nucleotide sequences were sequenced per donor among 398 genotyped donors of the cohort, with 15% to 20% of those sequences being non-productive. The full study reports these points: In both the original and validation cohorts, the classifier was reported to diagnose cytomegalovirus status with high specificity and sensitivity. Because the 87-base-pair reads could not distinguish some IMGT-functional V segments, including TRBV6-2 and TRBV6-3, those segments were excluded. Some 16 rarely observed V segments, including chromosome 9 orphons, were excluded from the earlier analysis of some 590 of the donors because counts were too low. Sequencing depth was assumed to be roughly uniform across donors in the presence/absence analyses, though that assumption may not hold. In vitro tests confirmed that a few of the cytomegalovirus-associated TCR beta chains recognize cytomegalovirus antigens. Correlated functional status among segregating V segments might reflect linkage disequilibrium, but an unknown experimental factor could not be ruled out. In a later analysis, TCR association rates were found to vary across HLA loci, with the most associated TCRs seen for DRB1 alleles and the fewest for HLA-C alleles. The study listed approximately 150 TCR beta chains as associated with cytomegalovirus. The only immune exposure information available for the cohort was CMV serostatus. Across donors, most TCR sequences were observed very rarely, whereas some public TCRs were present in many individuals. A further reported finding was that TCR beta sequences accurately predicted the HLA-A and HLA-B alleles for most subjects in the first cohort. A cluster of highly shared sequence variants was judged likely to represent a technical artifact of the sequencing pipeline. The authors suggested that the approach could potentially be extended to other disease states and immunological phenotypes. A later genetic analysis associated a missense DCLRE1C variant with V-gene and J-gene trimming of TCR beta chains, and an independent cohort replicated the association. According to a later analysis, most CMV-associated TCR beta chains appeared to be HLA-restricted, and the HLA associations seemed to be driven largely by CMV exposure. Because HLA typing was unavailable for some donors at each locus, only the typed subset was used in association tests. An earlier analysis of approximately 500 of the donors showed that most TCR beta V segments appeared in productive rearrangements either about 87% or about 30% of the time, which broadly matched IMGT annotations. A later genetic analysis reported fewer N-insertions in productive TCRs among donors in an Asian-associated ancestry cluster than the roughly 650-donor mean. In this cohort, only TCR beta chains were sequenced, and detectable features were limited by the absence of alpha or paired-chain data. According to a later analysis, parvovirus B19, influenza, CMV and Epstein-Barr virus appeared linked to several top co-occurrence clusters. In a later analysis, about 17,000 TCR beta sequences were associated with specific HLA alleles at a false discovery rate of 0.05. When HLA alleles, especially DR and DQ, strongly co-occurred, TCR associations were difficult to assign to individual alleles. In a later analysis, HLA-associated TCR beta chains were found to be more clonally expanded and to have lower generation probabilities than equally common non-associated chains.

Cut back by 4 bases and 3 bases, the V and J ends lie 11 bases apart. The germline V gene sets CDR1 to SGHRS and CDR2 to YFSETQ. Taken from cysteine to phenylalanine, the CDR3 has 14 residues. The retained sequence is limited to the CDR3, 42 bases, with the frame set at the first base. The cohort comprised some 680 healthy bone marrow donors. At the time of sampling, every cohort member was nominally healthy, though immune exposures that went unrecorded were likely present. The donor tested CMV seropositive and was one of the 289 seropositive cohort members. A peripheral blood sample was collected from each donor, and TCR beta sequencing was performed on peripheral blood mononuclear cells. The Qiagen DNeasy Blood Extraction Kit was used to extract genomic DNA from the blood cell samples. Libraries were made using the immunoSEQ multiplex PCR assay. For the multiplex PCR, a mixture combining 60 forward primers for TCR Vbeta segments and 13 reverse primers for TCR Jbeta segments was used. The CDR3 region of rearranged TCR beta genes was amplified from genomic DNA by a multiplex PCR assay. Amplified TCR beta libraries were sequenced as 87-base-pair reads on the Illumina HiSeq System. Regarding the original processing steps: A later analysis counted about 80 million unique TCR beta chains across the 650 to 800 repertoires, and around 9.9 million of these chains were shared by at least two donors. To remove PCR and sequencing errors, raw reads were error-corrected and collapsed into unique sequences using a nearest-neighbor algorithm that merged closely related sequences. To assign V, D and J gene segments, CDR3 sequences were aligned to IMGT reference sequences. Each retained sequence needed at least a six-nucleotide match to both a V gene segment and a J gene segment. A rearrangement counted as productive if the CDR3 had no stop codons and remained in frame with V and J, and every other rearrangement counted as non-productive. CDR3 was defined by IMGT convention, running from the second conserved V-encoded cysteine to the conserved J-encoded phenylalanine. The earlier analysis of some 540 of the donors excluded any sequence lacking an unambiguous match to a single V gene segment. An earlier analysis of 587 of the donors classified V segments as functional when productive rearrangements were above 56.7% and as segregating when the standard deviation between donors was above 5%. A statistical classification framework was built to diagnose cytomegalovirus status from the catalog of TCR beta chain sequences. V and J gene assignment, in a later analysis, came from comparing TCR nucleotide sequences with IMGT/GENE-DB human TR gene sequences. In a later analysis, CDR3 sequences and most-parsimonious VDJ recombination scenarios were assigned using the TCRdist pipeline. In a later analysis, each TCR beta chain was defined by its CDR3 amino acid sequence together with its V-gene family, and reads without a unique V-gene family were excluded. As a way to deal with suspected cross-contamination and a sequencing artifact, a later analysis dropped 450 to 600 nucleotide sequences that were highly shared and had low generation probability. In a later analysis, a clonal expansion index was calculated for each public chain from normalized within-repertoire ranks of inferred template counts. Generation probabilities in a later analysis came from a VDJ recombination model fitted to out-of-frame rearrangements, and those results were checked against IGoR. In a later analysis, hypergeometric tests were used to score TCR-TCR, TCR-HLA and TCR-CMV co-occurrence, with a repertoire-size bias correction applied to TCR pairs. A later analysis estimated false discovery rates by permuting HLA or CMV assignments 20 times. In a later analysis, co-occurring TCRs were grouped using DBSCAN, and TCRdist sequence similarity was added for clustering within HLA-allele-positive subsets. Repertoires with fewer than 30,000 or more than 120,000 public chains were left out of co-occurrence clustering, as were about five repertoires with anomalous nucleotide sharing. The table was pulled from immuneACCESS by TCRdb, which kept in-frame rearrangements only. Such tables lose some clones; where checked, under half of the loss comes from unresolved V genes, and the rest has no known cause. That table furnishes V, J and clone size, whereas the DNA furnished D and trimming. The sample profile shows around 150,000 clones; 82% of them were found once. Of the sample, around 0.97% is held by the ten largest clones.

As regards this clone: It lacks a known antigen. No clone much larger than this one lies a single base away; base qualities are absent.

The chain was built from TRBV5-1 and TRBJ2-1; the D segment could be TRBD2, given 6 matching bases. This receptor was taken from a girl aged 2-9 years in good health and CMV-seropositive. Input material: PBMCs. The DNA sequence reads TGCGCCAGCAGCACGGCCGGGGGCTACAATGAGCAGTTCTTC. Translated, it gives CASSTAGGYNEQFF.